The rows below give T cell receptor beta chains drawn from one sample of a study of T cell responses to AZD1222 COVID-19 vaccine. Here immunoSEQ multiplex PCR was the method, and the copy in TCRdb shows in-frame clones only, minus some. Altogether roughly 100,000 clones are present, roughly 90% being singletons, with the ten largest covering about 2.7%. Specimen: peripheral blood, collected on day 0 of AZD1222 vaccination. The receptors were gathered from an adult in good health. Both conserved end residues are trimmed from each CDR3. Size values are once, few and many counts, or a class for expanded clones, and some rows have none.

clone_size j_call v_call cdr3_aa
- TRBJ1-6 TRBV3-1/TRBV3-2 ASSQTGGAGNSPLH
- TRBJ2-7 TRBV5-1 ASSSRLAGGSYEQY
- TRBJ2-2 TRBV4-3 ASSQDTPGGNTGELF
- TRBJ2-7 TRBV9 ASSVTRAGNEQY
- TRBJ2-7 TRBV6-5 ASSRDGYEQY
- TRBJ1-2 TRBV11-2 ASRRTGEYGYT
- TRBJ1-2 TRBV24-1 ATSDLWGANTNYGYT
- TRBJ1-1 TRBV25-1 ASRGVGNTEAF
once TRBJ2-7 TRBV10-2 ASSEGASYEQY
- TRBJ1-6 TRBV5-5 ASSTRQTSNSPLH
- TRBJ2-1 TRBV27 ASSLDRVGYNEQF
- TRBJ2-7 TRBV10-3 ATEGQGAYEQY
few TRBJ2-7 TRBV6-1 ASSERSYEQY
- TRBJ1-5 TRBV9 ASSTTGLSNQPQH
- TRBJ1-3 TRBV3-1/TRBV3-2 ASSAMASGNTIY
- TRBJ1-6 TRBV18 ASSRKGGSSPKYSPLH
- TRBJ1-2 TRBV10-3 AISSRGEYT
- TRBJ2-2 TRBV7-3 ASSLVGSGELF
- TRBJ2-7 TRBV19 ASSTHIGAGSYEQY
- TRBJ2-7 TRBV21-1 AEGEVPSRIGEY
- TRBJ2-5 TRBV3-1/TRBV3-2 ASSQESSEGETQY
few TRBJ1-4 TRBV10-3 AISDRGLEKLF
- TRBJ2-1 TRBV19 ASSPRRPGLARNEQF
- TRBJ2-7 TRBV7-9 ASSYGTGENEQY
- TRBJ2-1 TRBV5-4 ASSWPTSGRTEQF
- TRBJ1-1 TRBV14 ASSQTRIGGRWGNTEAF
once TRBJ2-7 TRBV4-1 ASSQTYTGGIDYEQY
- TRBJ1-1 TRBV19 ASTPTGANTEAF
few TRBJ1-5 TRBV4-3 ASSQDFDQPQH
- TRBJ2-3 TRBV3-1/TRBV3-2 ASSQEPPGRLAGGDTDTQY
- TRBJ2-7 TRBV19 ASKGVAGGFNEQY
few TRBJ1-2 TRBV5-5 ASSPIWGPDGYT
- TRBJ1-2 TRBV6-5 ASSSRSFNGGYT
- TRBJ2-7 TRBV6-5 ASSSRGQTYEQY
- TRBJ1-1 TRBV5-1 ASSLDSPGGTTFTEAF
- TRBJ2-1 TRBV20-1 SASLPNEQF
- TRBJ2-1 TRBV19 ASNDANNEQF
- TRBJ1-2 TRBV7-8 ASSPAGWINYGYT
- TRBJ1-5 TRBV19 ASSGAQGSNQPQH
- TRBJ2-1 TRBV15 ATSRSRTSGTPNEQF
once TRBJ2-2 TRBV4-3 ASSPKTGTGAGELF
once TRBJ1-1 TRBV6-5 ASSKFSEAF
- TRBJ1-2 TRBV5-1 ASSSMIRDNYPART
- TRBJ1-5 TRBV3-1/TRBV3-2 ASSQGGTGLGQPQH
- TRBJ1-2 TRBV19 ASTPGHSNYGYT
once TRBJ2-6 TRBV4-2 ASSQDLSSVSGANVLT
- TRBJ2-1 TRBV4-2 ASSQVIGGNNEQF
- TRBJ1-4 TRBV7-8 ASSRAGQGANEKLF
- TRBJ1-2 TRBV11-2 ASSLGTRGYT
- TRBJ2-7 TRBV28 ASSSLAGGSYEQY
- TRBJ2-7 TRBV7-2 ASSPPGDRVGYEQY
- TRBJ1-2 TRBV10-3 AISQGGDYGYT
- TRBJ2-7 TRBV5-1 ASSHRPEGNEQY
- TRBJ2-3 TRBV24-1 ATSDLMGMQY
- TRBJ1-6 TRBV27 ASSFGDREDSPLH
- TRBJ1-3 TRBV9 ASSVASGKGASGNTIY
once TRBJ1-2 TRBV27 ASSFNRQNYGYT
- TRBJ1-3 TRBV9 ASSVGSVGNTIY
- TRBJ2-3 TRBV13 ASTRSGGGEDTQY